This TCR beta chain was retrieved from a study of metastatic and nonmetastatic thyroid tumors. Overall study: Comparison of repertoires was carried out across blood and tumor or nodule tissue from malignant and benign thyroid patients.

The entire patient cohort was treatment-naive prior to thyroid surgery. TCRdb re-called clones from the PCR reads using MiXCR. The sample gives about 92,000 clones, about 15% of which show up once; 3.6% is in the top ten. The study, taken as a whole, reports: Within blood and tumor, benign nodules reportedly had significantly lower TCR beta diversity than malignant thyroid tumors did.

Many counts were recorded for this clone. Its antigen is unknown. The sequenced material came from blood. The clonotype was recovered from a female donor with papillary thyroid cancer or a benign thyroid nodule (not recorded which). Some clones in this sample may be carry-over from other donors' samples.

The CDR3 sequence is CSARDVSGGYNEQFF. In DNA, the CDR3 is TGCAGTGCTAGAGATGTTAGCGGGGGTTACAATGAGCAGTTCTTC. The rearrangement links TRBV20-1 to TRBJ2-1, with 9 bases lining up with TRBD2. Germline assignment: CDR1 DFQATT and CDR2 SNEGSKA (reference sequence). The V gene end was trimmed by 0 bases and the J gene end by 4 bases; junction bases not matched to a gene: 4. This CDR3 is built from 15 residues.